The next 30 T cell receptor beta chains were all read from a single sample in a study of a mutant IDH1 vaccine in newly diagnosed glioma. Described time point: baseline, week 1 (first vaccination visit). Sample treatment: pre-vaccination baseline after standard-of-care therapy. Clones were read by immunoSEQ multiplex PCR, and TCRdb kept only the in-frame ones, dropping some. The sample comprises 70,000 to 100,000 clones, almost 85% of which are singletons, and 5.3% rests with the top ten. The material sequenced was PBMCs, taken from a glioma patient treated with radiotherapy, temozolomide or both. The receptors were sampled from a man aged 35 to 55 with glioma. Some clones in this sample may be carry-over from other donors' samples.

The sample holds a few counts of this clone. The chain is built from TRBV10-3 and TRBJ2-2; no clear D. CDR1 is ENHRY, CDR2 SYGVKD, per germline. Trimming pared 4 bases from V and 6 bases from J, leaving 6 bases between. The CDR3 covers 12 residues. CDR3 nucleotide sequence: TGTGCCATCAGTGGGAAATCCGGGGAGCTGTTTTTT. Translated, it gives CAISGKSGELFF.

The V gene is TRBV5-1, the J gene TRBJ2-6; D perhaps matches TRBD1 (6 bases). Germline CDR1 is SGHRS and CDR2 is YFSETQ. V shed 4 bases and J shed 2 bases, with 13 bases lying between them. The CDR3 covers 16 residues. The CDR3 here is CASSGIDRPGANVLTF. In DNA, the CDR3 is TGCGCCAGCAGCGGAATCGACAGGCCTGGGGCCAACGTCCTGACTTTC.

The chain recombines TRBV6-1 with TRBJ1-1; D is ambiguous. The CDR3 totals 12 residues. V was shortened by 7 bases and J by 4 bases, with 10 bases between the two germline ends. Germline V lookup: CDR1 MNHNS, CDR2 SASEGT. CDR3 in amino acids: CASIWGATEAFF. CDR3 nucleotide sequence: TGTGCCAGCATTTGGGGAGCCACTGAAGCTTTCTTT.

The DNA for the CDR3 is TGTGCCAGCAGTTCTAGGGTCGGGAATTCACCCCTCCACTTT. This codes for CASSSRVGNSPLHF. J is TRBJ1-6 and V is TRBV6-6; D gene ambiguous. CDR1 and CDR2 (germline): MNHNY, SVGAGI (reference sequence). The CDR3 covers 14 residues. V dropped 4 bases and J dropped 7 bases, with 11 bases sitting between them.

V gene TRBV10-3 combines with J gene TRBJ1-5; a possible D gene is TRBD1 (5 bases). Trimming stripped 2 bases from V and 2 bases from J, with 10 bases between. The CDR3 contains 15 residues. Looked up from germline, CDR1 is ENHRY and CDR2 is SYGVKD. DNA of the CDR3: TGTGCCATCAGTGAGGGGCAAGGGGGCAATCAGCCCCAGCATTTT. Residues: CAISEGQGGNQPQHF.

As DNA, the CDR3 is TGTGCCAGCAGTTATACGACAGGGAGCTCCTACGAGCAGTACTTC. This translates into CASSYTTGSSYEQYF. The chain recombines TRBV6-5 with TRBJ2-7, with TRBD1 matching 7 bases. V was clipped by 3 bases and J by 0 bases; unmatched bases: 5. The germline gives CDR1 MNHEY, CDR2 SVGAGI. There are 15 residues in the CDR3.

The V and J genes are TRBV27 and TRBJ2-7, with 9 bases fitting TRBD1. The CDR3 has 18 residues. Trimming at V came to 4 bases and at J to 3 bases, leaving 16 bases not matched to a gene. Germline CDR1 MNHEY, CDR2 SMNVEV (reference sequence). CDR3: CASSSKPVGTGIGYEQYF. CDR3 DNA sequence: TGTGCCAGCAGTTCCAAACCCGTCGGGACAGGGATTGGCTACGAGCAGTACTTC.

In this sample, this clone turned up once. This rearrangement joins TRBV5-1 to TRBJ1-2; D gene ambiguous. With 1 base removed from V and 4 bases from J, the gap between germline ends came to 11 bases. Germline V gene sequence: CDR1 SGHRS, CDR2 YFSETQ. This CDR3 contains 14 residues. This CDR3 reads CASSLWSGVYGYTF. DNA for the CDR3: TGCGCCAGCAGCTTGTGGTCCGGAGTCTATGGCTACACCTTC.

The chain employs TRBV30 and TRBJ1-5; perhaps TRBD1 as D (5 bases). CDR1 and CDR2 (germline): GTSNPN, SVGIG (reference sequence). The CDR3 has 16 residues. The V and J ends lost 0 bases and 2 bases respectively, with 14 bases between them. CDR3 in amino acids: CAWSVQAGSGNQPQHF. DNA of the CDR3: TGTGCCTGGAGTGTACAGGCCGGGTCCGGCAATCAGCCCCAGCATTTT.

The chain is built from TRBV29-1 and TRBJ1-1; D unclear. The CDR3 consists of 13 residues. V lost 5 bases and J 1 base, leaving 11 bases between the germline ends. Germline V gives CDR1 SQVTM, CDR2 ANQGSEA. The CDR3 region is CSVYRTGNTEAFF. CDR3 in DNA: TGCAGCGTTTACCGGACGGGGAACACTGAAGCTTTCTTT. The full variable domain, in which reference TRBV29-1 and TRBJ1-1 provide the parts outside the CDR3, is SAVISQKPSRDICQRGTSLTIQCQVDSQVTMMFWYRQQPGQSLTLIATANQGSEATYESGFVIDKFPISRPNLTFSTLTVSNMSPEDSSIYLCSVYRTGNTEAFFGQGTRLTVV.

The rearrangement links TRBV6-6 to TRBJ1-6, with 7 bases fitting TRBD1. The CDR3 covers 14 residues. V was clipped by 5 bases and J by 6 bases; unmatched bases: 4. The germline V gene has CDR1 MNHNY and CDR2 SVGAGI (reference sequence). The CDR3 loop is CASSQGQINSPLHF. In DNA form, the CDR3 reads TGTGCCAGCAGTCAGGGACAGATTAATTCACCCCTCCACTTT.

CDR3 DNA: TGTGCCAGCAGCTCACAGATGAACACTGAAGCTTTCTTT. It is translated as CASSSQMNTEAFF. The genes are TRBV7-9 and TRBJ1-1; no definite D call. Trimming pared 4 bases from V and 0 bases from J, leaving 6 bases between. Germline V CDR1 and CDR2: SEHNR, FQNEAQ (reference sequence). This CDR3 has 13 residues. The entire variable domain, with the rest obtained from reference TRBV7-9 and TRBJ1-1, is as follows: DTGVSQNPRHKITKRGQNVTFRCDPISEHNRLYWYRQTLGQGPEFLTYFQNEAQLEKSRLLSDRFSAERPKGSFSTLEIQRTEQGDSAMYLCASSSQMNTEAFFGQGTRLTVV.

This clone occurred once. The CDR3 is CASSTKGENNYGYTF. The CDR3 DNA follows: TGTGCCAGTAGTACAAAGGGAGAAAATAACTATGGCTACACCTTC. V gene TRBV19 combines with J gene TRBJ1-2; D unclear. Between the trimmed V and J ends, which lost 4 bases and 1 base, there was a span of 13 bases. This CDR3 is built from 15 residues. Germline CDR1 LNHDA, CDR2 SQIVND (reference sequence).

The genes are TRBV10-3 and TRBJ2-2; no clear D gene. CDR3 length equals 11 residues. CDR1 ENHRY and CDR2 SYGVKD come from the germline V gene. Trimming took off 8 bases at V and 6 bases at J, with 7 bases between the two ends. In DNA, the CDR3 is TGTGCCATCGGTCGGGCCGGGGAGCTGTTTTTT. Its translation is CAIGRAGELFF.

This clone was observed a handful of times. The chain uses TRBV2 and TRBJ1-5, with D uncertain. The CDR3 spans 15 residues. V lost 1 base and J lost 7, with 14 bases in between. From germline, CDR1 is SNHLY and CDR2 FYNNEI. The CDR3 sequence: CASSEVIGDYQPQHF. The CDR3, as DNA: TGTGCCAGCAGTGAAGTCATCGGGGATTACCAGCCCCAGCATTTT.

CDR3 loop: CAWSGYLGQGRNEKLFF. CDR3 bases: TGTGCCTGGAGTGGATACCTAGGACAGGGCCGTAATGAAAAACTGTTTTTT. V gene TRBV30 combines with J gene TRBJ1-4; 8 bases fit TRBD1. Germline V gives CDR1 GTSNPN, CDR2 SVGIG (reference sequence). The junction had 11 bases not matched to a gene; V was cut back by 1 base and J by 4 bases. There are 17 residues in the CDR3. The complete variable domain, with remaining parts taken from reference TRBV30 and TRBJ1-4, reads SQTIHQWPATLVQPVGSPLSLECTVEGTSNPNLYWYRQAAGRGLQLLFYSVGIGQISSEVPQNLSASRPQDRQFILSSKKLLLSDSGFYLCAWSGYLGQGRNEKLFFGSGTQLSVL.

This clone was detected only a few times. The V gene is TRBV11-2, the J gene TRBJ1-5; D perhaps matches TRBD1 (6 bases). In germline, CDR1 is SGHAT, CDR2 FQNNGV. This CDR3 comprises 14 residues. Deletions cut 6 bases from V and 7 bases from J, with 16 bases between. In nucleotides, the CDR3 is TGTGCCAGCAGTCACCCGGGACAAGGGCAGCCCCAGCATTTT. Residues: CASSHPGQGQPQHF.

The chain combines TRBV5-6 with TRBJ1-6; 12 bases are shared with TRBD1. Trimming at V came to 4 bases and at J to 9 bases, leaving 8 bases not matched to a gene. Germline V gene sequence: CDR1 SGHDT, CDR2 YYEEEE. This CDR3 comprises 16 residues. As DNA, the CDR3 is TGTGCCAGCAGCAGTTCGGGGACAGGGGGCTTTTCACCCCTCCACTTT. Its protein product is CASSSSGTGGFSPLHF. The full variable domain, its missing parts supplied by reference TRBV5-6 and TRBJ1-6, is DAGVTQSPTHLIKTRGQQVTLRCSPKSGHDTVSWYQQALGQGPQFIFQYYEEEERQRGNFPDRFSGHQFPNYSSELNVNALLLGDSALYLCASSSSGTGGFSPLHFGNGTRLTVT.

This clone has only a few counts. The chain employs TRBV25-1 and TRBJ1-1; a weak D match, TRBD1 (5 bases). CDR1 and CDR2 (germline): MGHDK, SYGVNS. V was trimmed by 5 bases and J by 2 bases, leaving 12 bases between them. The CDR3 is 14 amino acids. The CDR3 sequence is CASSKGSGNTEAFF. As DNA, the CDR3 is TGTGCCAGCAGTAAGGGGTCGGGTAACACTGAAGCTTTCTTT.

This rearrangement joins TRBV4-2 to TRBJ1-2; a possible D gene is TRBD1 (6 bases). CDR3 length equals 15 residues. CDR1 is LGHNA and CDR2 is YNFKEQ in the germline V gene. The germline V and J ends were trimmed by 0 bases and 4 bases, with 12 bases remaining between them. This CDR3 reads CASSQERLGAYGYTF. The CDR3 region has the DNA TGTGCCAGCAGCCAAGAGAGGTTGGGGGCCTATGGCTACACCTTC.

The V call is TRBV29-1, the J call TRBJ2-7; D possibly corresponds to TRBD1 (5 bases). CDR3 length: 12 residues. The V gene's germline CDR1 is SQVTM and CDR2 ANQGSEA. V dropped 1 base and J dropped 4 bases, with 8 bases sitting between them. CDR3 sequence: CSVEGRAYEQYF. CDR3 nucleotide sequence: TGCAGCGTTGAAGGCAGGGCATACGAGCAGTACTTC.

The chain combines TRBV6-6 with TRBJ1-5; unclear D gene. The CDR3 loop spans 11 amino acids. Germline CDR1 and CDR2: MNHNY and SVGAGI (reference sequence). Trimming removed 6 bases at V and 5 bases at J, with 5 bases between. The CDR3 region is CASRGDQPQHF. Written as DNA, the CDR3 is TGTGCCAGCAGGGGTGATCAGCCCCAGCATTTT.

The chain couples TRBV10-1 to TRBJ2-7; 9 bases are a match to TRBD2. Germline V gene sequence: CDR1 WNHNN, CDR2 SYGVQD (reference sequence). The CDR3 is 14 residues long. The V segment lost 8 bases and the J segment 2 bases; nucleotides outside the gene matches: 7. The CDR3: CASPKGLAPYEQYF. The CDR3 bases are TGCGCCAGCCCTAAGGGACTAGCTCCCTACGAGCAGTACTTC.

The chain couples TRBV5-6 to TRBJ1-2; D uncertain. Germline V gene sequence: CDR1 SGHDT, CDR2 YYEEEE. The CDR3 totals 15 residues. V dropped 1 base and J dropped 6 bases, with 16 bases sitting between them. The chain's CDR3 is CASSLTEKDEDGYTF. The DNA of the CDR3 is TGTGCCAGCAGCTTGACGGAGAAAGACGAGGATGGCTACACCTTC. Full variable domain (rest looked up from reference TRBV5-6 and TRBJ1-2): DAGVTQSPTHLIKTRGQQVTLRCSPKSGHDTVSWYQQALGQGPQFIFQYYEEEERQRGNFPDRFSGHQFPNYSSELNVNALLLGDSALYLCASSLTEKDEDGYTFGSGTRLTVV.

The J gene is TRBJ2-7, the V gene TRBV7-9; 10 bases align to TRBD1. The length of the CDR3 is 14 residues. Per the germline V gene, CDR1 is SEHNR and CDR2 is FQNEAQ (reference sequence). V lost 5 bases, J lost 3 bases, and 4 bases stayed unmatched. CDR3 region: CASSHGQGDYEQYF. The CDR3 region has the DNA TGTGCCAGCAGCCATGGACAGGGGGACTACGAGCAGTACTTC.

This clone was counted between two and nine times. The gene calls are TRBV6-6 and TRBJ1-5; D not resolved. CDR3 length: 13 residues. In germline, CDR1 is MNHNY, CDR2 SVGAGI (reference sequence). V was pared by 4 bases and J by 7 bases, with 11 bases between. In nucleotides, the CDR3 is TGTGCCAGCAGTTCCATGGTTAGGCAGCCCCAGCATTTT. This gives the protein CASSSMVRQPQHF.

The J gene is TRBJ2-7, the V gene TRBV10-3; D may match TRBD1 or TRBD2 (6 bases each). Trimming stripped 7 bases from V and 5 bases from J, with 15 bases between. Germline values: CDR1 ENHRY, CDR2 SYGVKD. The CDR3 spans 13 residues. The CDR3: CAIKRGAGDEQYF. The DNA for the CDR3 is TGTGCCATCAAAAGGGGGGCTGGGGACGAGCAGTACTTC.

This chain joins TRBV19 and TRBJ1-2; TRBD1 is a possible D gene (5 bases). The germline CDR1 and CDR2 sequences are LNHDA and SQIVND (reference sequence). V was pared by 7 bases and J by 5 bases, with 17 bases between. The CDR3 sequence is 14 residues long. CDR3 sequence: CASKWGPSGYGYTF. In nucleotides, the CDR3 is TGTGCCAGTAAATGGGGACCCTCTGGATATGGCTACACCTTC.

The chain links TRBV5-1 to TRBJ1-3; D is undetermined. The CDR3 has 17 residues. The V gene lost 0 bases and the J gene lost 4 bases, with 17 bases spanning the gap. The germline gives CDR1 SGHRS, CDR2 YFSETQ. CDR3 nucleotide sequence: TGCGCCAGCAGCTTGGGTACCGGGCTGGTAGGAGGAAACACCATATATTTT. Translating it yields CASSLGTGLVGGNTIYF.

The chain has TRBV5-1 and TRBJ1-6; D remains unclear. The CDR3 loop spans 14 amino acids. With 4 bases removed from V and 9 bases from J, the gap between germline ends came to 14 bases. Germline-derived CDR1 and CDR2 are SGHRS and YFSETQ. The CDR3 nucleotides read TGCGCCAGCAGCGAAATGGGGTCCGGTTCACCCCTCCACTTT. Translated: CASSEMGSGSPLHF.